Described below is a single T cell receptor (beta chain) sequence and its context. Method: immunoSEQ multiplex PCR; TCRdb's copy keeps in-frame clones and lacks some. The sample holds about 130,000 clones, 80% to 90% seen once. V lost 2 bases and J 2 bases, leaving 2 bases between the germline ends. The CDR3 runs to 12 residues. Germline V lookup: CDR1 MNHEY, CDR2 SVGAGI. The data originate from a study of T cell responses to AZD1222 COVID-19 vaccine. J is TRBJ2-3 and V is TRBV6-5; D ambiguous. The sequence derives from an adult in good health. The sample in question was peripheral blood, obtained on day 0 of AZD1222 vaccination. Here the CDR3 reads CASSYDTDTQYF. The CDR3 nucleotides read TGTGCCAGCAGTTACGACACAGATACGCAGTATTTT.